The TCR beta chain described here comes from a study of OX40 agonist ivuxolimab in advanced cancers. Across the whole study: Ivuxolimab was delivered to patients intravenously every 2 weeks at doses spanning 0.01 to 10 mg/kg. Three patients, one with hepatocellular carcinoma and two with cutaneous melanoma, achieved partial responses.

Profiled with immunoSEQ multiplex PCR; TCRdb holds only in-frame clones, not every one. The sample contains more than 80,000 clones, about 90% of which appear only once. A remark on this clone: Its antigen is unknown. At one end the junction does not follow the germline gene, possibly because of a read error.

Whole-study results and caveats: Partial responders dosed at 0.1-3.0 mg/kg displayed clonal expansion ranking among the lowest.

The CDR3 is 15 amino acids. Germline loops: CDR1 SSHAT, CDR2 FNYEAQ (reference sequence). The sequence derives from an adult with an advanced solid tumor such as melanoma, head and neck, liver or kidney cancer. The starting material was CD4+ or CD8+ T cells sorted from blood, obtained in a trial of the OX40 agonist ivuxolimab. The chain is built from TRBV7-7 and TRBJ2-2; 12 bases match TRBD2. The CDR3 loop is CASSLAGGWTGELFF. CDR3 nucleotides: TGTGCTAGCAGCCTAGCGGGAGGGTGGACCGGGGAGCTGTTTTTT.